The 10 T cell receptor beta chains listed next were all sequenced from one sample in a study of identifying expanded T cells in peripheral blood. Clones were sequenced by immunoSEQ multiplex PCR, and TCRdb holds only the in-frame ones, with some missing. The repertoire holds roughly 100,000 clones, about 87% seen once, with roughly an eighth in the top ten. The specimen sequenced was blood. These TCRs come from a person between 18 and 69 years old in good health.

V is TRBV29-1 and J is TRBJ2-1, with D perhaps TRBD2 (6 bases). The length of the CDR3 is 15 residues. Per germline, CDR1 SQVTM and CDR2 ANQGSEA. The V end lost 6 bases, the J end lost 3 bases, and 18 bases lay between the germline ends. The CDR3, as DNA: TGCAGCGTCTCCAGAAGGGCGGGAAACTACAATGAGCAGTTCTTC. It is translated as CSVSRRAGNYNEQFF.

The rearrangement links TRBV6-6 to TRBJ1-2, with D maybe TRBD1 (6 bases). Deletions cut 5 bases from V and 8 bases from J, with 18 bases between. The CDR3 consists of 14 residues. Germline V gene sequence: CDR1 MNHNY, CDR2 SVGAGI (reference sequence). The CDR3 coding sequence is TGTGCCAGCAGTCACACCAGGGGAAGGGGAGGCTACACCTTC. This encodes CASSHTRGRGGYTF.

This CDR3 reads CASSASETGSYGYTF. In nucleotides, the CDR3 is TGCGCCAGCAGCGCCTCGGAGACAGGGTCCTATGGCTACACCTTC. The chain recombines TRBV5-1 with TRBJ1-2; 7 nucleotides line up with TRBD1. V trimming: 4 bases; J trimming: 4 bases; junction bases outside the gene matches: 10. In germline, CDR1 is SGHRS, CDR2 YFSETQ. The CDR3 totals 15 residues.

This chain connects TRBV19 to TRBJ2-1; D gene uncertain. V was pared by 5 bases and J by 6 bases, with 11 bases between. In germline, CDR1 is LNHDA, CDR2 SQIVND (reference sequence). This CDR3 has 13 amino acids. The CDR3 here is CASSYGELNEQFF. The CDR3 DNA reads TGTGCCAGTAGTTATGGGGAACTCAATGAGCAGTTCTTC.

The V and J genes are TRBV2 and TRBJ1-2; TRBD1 agrees at 7 bases. CDR1 SNHLY and CDR2 FYNNEI come from the germline V gene. V gave up 6 bases and J gave up 5 bases; unmatched junction bases: 6. The CDR3 sequence is 13 residues long. Here the CDR3 DNA reads TGTGCCAGCAGCCCCCCGGGACAGTATGGCTACACCTTC. Residues: CASSPPGQYGYTF. The full variable domain, completed using reference TRBV2 and TRBJ1-2, is EPEVTQTPSHQVTQMGQEVILRCVPISNHLYFYWYRQILGQKVEFLVSFYNNEISEKSEIFDDQFSVERPDGSNFTLKIRSTKLEDSAMYFCASSPPGQYGYTFGSGTRLTVV.

The gene calls are TRBV19 and TRBJ1-1; a possible D gene is TRBD1 (5 bases). The germline V gene has CDR1 LNHDA and CDR2 SQIVND (reference sequence). The CDR3 contains 14 residues. V was trimmed by 5 bases and J by 8 bases, leaving 18 bases between them. The chain's CDR3 is CASSLGTVSWEAFF. The DNA for the CDR3 is TGTGCCAGTAGTCTAGGGACCGTGTCTTGGGAAGCTTTCTTT.

The chain carries TRBV10-3 and TRBJ1-5; no firm D call. The CDR3 contains 15 residues. The germline CDR1 and CDR2 sequences are ENHRY and SYGVKD. V was trimmed by 3 bases and J by 0 bases, leaving 9 bases between them. The DNA for the CDR3 is TGTGCCATCAGTGATAGAGGAAATAGCAATCAGCCCCAGCATTTT. Translating gives CAISDRGNSNQPQHF.

This chain uses TRBV2 with TRBJ1-1, with D possibly TRBD1 on 5 matching bases. CDR3 length: 12 residues. Per germline, CDR1 SNHLY and CDR2 FYNNEI. Trimming took 3 bases from V and 6 from J, leaving 8 bases between them. CDR3 in DNA: TGTGCCAGCAGTGAGGGGGGTGCTGAAGCTTTCTTT. This translates into CASSEGGAEAFF.

The chain employs TRBV28 and TRBJ1-1; D not certain. The CDR3 contains 11 residues. V lost 5 bases and J lost 7, with 8 bases in between. Germline values: CDR1 MDHEN, CDR2 SYDVKM. The CDR3 loop reads CASSRGGEAFF. The CDR3 bases are TGTGCCAGCAGTAGAGGTGGTGAAGCTTTCTTT.

The gene calls are TRBV5-1 and TRBJ2-7; the D is unclear. The CDR3 has 14 residues. Germline lookup yields CDR1 SGHRS and CDR2 YFSETQ. V lost 0 bases and J lost 6, with 13 bases in between. The CDR3 sequence: CASSLAEYPSEQYF. The CDR3 nucleotides read TGCGCCAGCAGCTTGGCCGAATACCCCTCCGAGCAGTACTTC.